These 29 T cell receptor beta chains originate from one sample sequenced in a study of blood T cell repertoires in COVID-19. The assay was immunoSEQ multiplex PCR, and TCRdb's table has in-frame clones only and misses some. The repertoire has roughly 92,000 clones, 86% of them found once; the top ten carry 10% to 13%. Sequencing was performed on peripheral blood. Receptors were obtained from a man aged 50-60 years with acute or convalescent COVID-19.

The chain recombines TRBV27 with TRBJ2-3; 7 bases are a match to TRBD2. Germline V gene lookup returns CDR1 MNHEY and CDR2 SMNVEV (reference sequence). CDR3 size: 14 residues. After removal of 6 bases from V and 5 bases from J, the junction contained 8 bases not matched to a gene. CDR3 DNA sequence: TGTGCCAGCAGATTGGGAGGGCGGGGAGATACGCAGTATTTT. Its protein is CASRLGGRGDTQYF.

CDR3 loop: CASSPTGQPSYEQYF. The CDR3 region has the DNA TGTGCCAGCAGTCCCACGGGACAGCCCTCCTACGAGCAGTACTTC. V and J are TRBV27 and TRBJ2-7, with 7 bases aligning to TRBD1. Germline CDR1 MNHEY, CDR2 SMNVEV (reference sequence). J lost 0 bases, V lost 5 bases, and 7 bases had no gene match. The CDR3 has 15 residues.

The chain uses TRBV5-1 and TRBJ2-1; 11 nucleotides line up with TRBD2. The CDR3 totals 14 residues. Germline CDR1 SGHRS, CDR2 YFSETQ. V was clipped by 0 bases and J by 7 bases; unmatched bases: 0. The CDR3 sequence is CASSLGLAGNEQFF. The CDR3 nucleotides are TGCGCCAGCAGCTTGGGACTAGCGGGGAATGAGCAGTTCTTC.

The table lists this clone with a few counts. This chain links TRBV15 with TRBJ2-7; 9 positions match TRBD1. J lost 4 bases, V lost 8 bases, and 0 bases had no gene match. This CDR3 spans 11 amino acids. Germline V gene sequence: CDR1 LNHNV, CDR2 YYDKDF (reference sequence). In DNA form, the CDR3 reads TGTGCCACCGGACAGGGGTACGAGCAGTACTTC. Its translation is CATGQGYEQYF.

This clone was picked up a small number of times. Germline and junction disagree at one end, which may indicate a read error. The CDR3 coding sequence is TGTGCCAGCAGCCAAGTGGACAGCACCTCTAGCTCTATCTTC. As protein: CASSQVDSTSSSIF. The V gene is TRBV3-1 (or the pseudogene TRBV3-2), the J gene TRBJ2-1; D perhaps matches TRBD1 (6 bases). Germline V gene sequence: CDR1 LGHDT, CDR2 YNNKEL (reference sequence). This CDR3 has 14 amino acids.

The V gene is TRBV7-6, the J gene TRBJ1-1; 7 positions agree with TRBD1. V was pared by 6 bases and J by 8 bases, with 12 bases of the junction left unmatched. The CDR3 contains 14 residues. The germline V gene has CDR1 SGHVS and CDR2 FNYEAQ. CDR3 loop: CASRGGQAGGEAFF. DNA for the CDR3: TGTGCCAGCAGGGGAGGACAGGCAGGGGGGGAAGCTTTCTTT.

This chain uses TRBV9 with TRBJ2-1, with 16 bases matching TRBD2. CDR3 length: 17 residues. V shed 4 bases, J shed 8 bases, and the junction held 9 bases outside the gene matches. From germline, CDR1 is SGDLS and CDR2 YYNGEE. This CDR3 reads CASSRPGTSGRVDEQFF. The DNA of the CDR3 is TGTGCCAGCAGCCGTCCCGGGACTAGCGGGAGGGTCGATGAGCAGTTCTTC.

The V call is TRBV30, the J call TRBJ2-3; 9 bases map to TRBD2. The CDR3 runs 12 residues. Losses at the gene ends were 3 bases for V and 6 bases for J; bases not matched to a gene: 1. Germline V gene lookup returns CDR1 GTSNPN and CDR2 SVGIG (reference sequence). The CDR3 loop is CAWRGTSDTQYF. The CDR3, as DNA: TGTGCCTGGAGAGGGACTAGCGATACGCAGTATTTT.

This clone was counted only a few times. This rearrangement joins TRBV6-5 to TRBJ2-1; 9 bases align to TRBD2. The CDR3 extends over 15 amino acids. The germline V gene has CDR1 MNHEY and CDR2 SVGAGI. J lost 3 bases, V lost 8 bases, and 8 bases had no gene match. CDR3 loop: CASGYGGRDYNEQFF. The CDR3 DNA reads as TGTGCCAGCGGATATGGCGGGAGGGACTACAATGAGCAGTTCTTC.

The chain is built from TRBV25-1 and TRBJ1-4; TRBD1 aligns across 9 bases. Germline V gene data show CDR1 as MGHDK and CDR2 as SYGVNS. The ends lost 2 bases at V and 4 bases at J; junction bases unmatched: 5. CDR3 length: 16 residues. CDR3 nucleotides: TGTGCCAGCAGTGAAGGGACAGGGAGGTATAATGAAAAACTGTTTTTT. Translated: CASSEGTGRYNEKLFF.

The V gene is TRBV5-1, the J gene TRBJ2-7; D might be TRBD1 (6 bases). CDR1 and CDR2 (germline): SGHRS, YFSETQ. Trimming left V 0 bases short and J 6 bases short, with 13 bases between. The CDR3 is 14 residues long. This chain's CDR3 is CASSLDGSRGEQYF. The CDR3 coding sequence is TGCGCCAGCAGCTTGGACGGATCCAGGGGCGAGCAGTACTTC.

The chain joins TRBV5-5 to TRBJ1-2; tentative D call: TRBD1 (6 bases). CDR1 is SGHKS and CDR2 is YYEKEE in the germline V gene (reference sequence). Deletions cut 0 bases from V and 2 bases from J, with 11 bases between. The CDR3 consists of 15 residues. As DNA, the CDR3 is TGTGCCAGCAGCTTGGATCACAGGGCCAACTATGGCTACACCTTC. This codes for CASSLDHRANYGYTF.

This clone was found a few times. CDR3 sequence: CASSLLGGPLAGNHNEQFF. The CDR3 bases are TGTGCCAGCAGCTTGCTGGGGGGGCCACTAGCGGGAAACCACAATGAGCAGTTCTTC. This chain uses TRBV5-6 with TRBJ2-1, with 10 bases aligning to TRBD2. With V trimmed by 1 base and J by 5 bases, 15 bases remained unmatched. The germline V gene encodes CDR1 SGHDT and CDR2 YYEEEE. The CDR3 is 19 residues long.

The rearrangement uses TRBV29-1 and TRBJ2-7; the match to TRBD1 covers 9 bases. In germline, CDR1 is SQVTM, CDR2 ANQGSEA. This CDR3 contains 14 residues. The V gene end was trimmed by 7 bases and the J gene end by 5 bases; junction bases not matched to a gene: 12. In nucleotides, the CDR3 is TGCAGCGCCCTACAGGGGGCGTCTTCCAACGAGCAGTACTTC. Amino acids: CSALQGASSNEQYF.

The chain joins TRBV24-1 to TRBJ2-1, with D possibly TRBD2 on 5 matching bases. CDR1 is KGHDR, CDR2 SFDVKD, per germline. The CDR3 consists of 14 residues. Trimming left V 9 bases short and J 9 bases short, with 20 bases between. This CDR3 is CATLNPSSGGEQFF. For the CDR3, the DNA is TGTGCCACCCTTAACCCGTCGAGCGGTGGTGAGCAGTTCTTC.

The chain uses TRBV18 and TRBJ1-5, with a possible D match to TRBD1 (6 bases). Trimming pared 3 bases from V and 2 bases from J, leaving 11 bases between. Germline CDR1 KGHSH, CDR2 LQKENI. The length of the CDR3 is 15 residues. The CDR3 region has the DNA TGTGCCAGCTCACCCGGGACACCCGGCAATCAGCCCCAGCATTTT. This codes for CASSPGTPGNQPQHF.

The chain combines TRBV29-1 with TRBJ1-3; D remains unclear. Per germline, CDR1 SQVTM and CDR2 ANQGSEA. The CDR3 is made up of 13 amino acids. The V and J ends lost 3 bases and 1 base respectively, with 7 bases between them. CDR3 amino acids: CSVDSGSGNTIYF. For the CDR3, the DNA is TGCAGCGTTGATTCGGGGTCTGGAAACACCATATATTTT.

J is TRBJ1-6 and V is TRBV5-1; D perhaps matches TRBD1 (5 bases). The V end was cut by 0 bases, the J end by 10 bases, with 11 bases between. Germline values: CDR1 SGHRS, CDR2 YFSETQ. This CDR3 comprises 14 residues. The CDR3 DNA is TGCGCCAGCAGCTTGGAGGCAGGGCGGTCACCCCTCCACTTT. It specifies CASSLEAGRSPLHF.

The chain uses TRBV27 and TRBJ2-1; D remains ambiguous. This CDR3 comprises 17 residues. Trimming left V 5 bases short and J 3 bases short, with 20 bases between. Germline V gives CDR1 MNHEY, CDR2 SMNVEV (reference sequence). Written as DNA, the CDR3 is TGTGCCAGCAGTCTATACCGGTTCAGGTCGGACTACAATGAGCAGTTCTTC. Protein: CASSLYRFRSDYNEQFF.

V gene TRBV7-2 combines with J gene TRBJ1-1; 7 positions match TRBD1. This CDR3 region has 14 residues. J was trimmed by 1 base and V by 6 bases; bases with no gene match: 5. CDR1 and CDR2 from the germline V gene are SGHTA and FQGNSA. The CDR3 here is CASRDDRANTEAFF. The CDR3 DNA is TGTGCCAGCAGGGATGACAGGGCGAACACTGAAGCTTTCTTT.

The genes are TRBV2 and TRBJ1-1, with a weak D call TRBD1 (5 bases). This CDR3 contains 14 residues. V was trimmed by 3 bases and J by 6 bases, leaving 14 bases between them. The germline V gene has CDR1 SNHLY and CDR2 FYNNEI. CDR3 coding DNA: TGTGCCAGCAGTGACTTGGGGGGGTTACCTGAAGCTTTCTTT. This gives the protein CASSDLGGLPEAFF.

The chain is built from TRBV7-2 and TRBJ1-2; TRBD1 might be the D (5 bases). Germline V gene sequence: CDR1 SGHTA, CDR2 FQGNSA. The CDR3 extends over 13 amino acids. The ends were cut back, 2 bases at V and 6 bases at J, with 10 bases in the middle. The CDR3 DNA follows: TGTGCCAGCAGCTTATGGGGGGTGAATGGCTACACCTTC. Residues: CASSLWGVNGYTF.

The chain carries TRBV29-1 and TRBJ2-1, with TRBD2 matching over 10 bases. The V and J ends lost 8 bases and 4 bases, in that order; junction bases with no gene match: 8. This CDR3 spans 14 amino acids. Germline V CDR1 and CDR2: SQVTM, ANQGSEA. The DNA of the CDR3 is TGCAGCACCTTAGCGGGGGGTCTTTACAATGAGCAGTTCTTC. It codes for CSTLAGGLYNEQFF.

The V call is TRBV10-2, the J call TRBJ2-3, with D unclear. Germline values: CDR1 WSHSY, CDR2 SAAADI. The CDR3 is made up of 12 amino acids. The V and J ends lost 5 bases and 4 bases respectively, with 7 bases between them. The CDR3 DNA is TGCGCCAGCAGTTCTCTAGCAGATACGCAGTATTTT. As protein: CASSSLADTQYF.

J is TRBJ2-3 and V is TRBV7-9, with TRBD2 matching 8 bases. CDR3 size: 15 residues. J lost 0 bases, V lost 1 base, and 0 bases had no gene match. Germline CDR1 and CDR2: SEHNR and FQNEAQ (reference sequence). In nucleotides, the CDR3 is TGTGCCAGCAGCTTAGTAGCGGGAAGCACAGATACGCAGTATTTT. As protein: CASSLVAGSTDTQYF.

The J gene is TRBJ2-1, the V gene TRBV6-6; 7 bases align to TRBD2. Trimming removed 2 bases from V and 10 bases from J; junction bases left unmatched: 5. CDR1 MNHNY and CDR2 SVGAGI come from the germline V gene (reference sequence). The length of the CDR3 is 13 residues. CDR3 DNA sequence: TGTGCCAGCAGTTACGGGAGGGCGAGAGAGCAGTTCTTC. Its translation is CASSYGRAREQFF.

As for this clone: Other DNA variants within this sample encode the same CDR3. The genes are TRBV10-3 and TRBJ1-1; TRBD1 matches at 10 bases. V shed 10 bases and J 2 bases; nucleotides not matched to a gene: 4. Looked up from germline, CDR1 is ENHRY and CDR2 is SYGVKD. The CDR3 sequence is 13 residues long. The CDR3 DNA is TGTGCCACCGGGACAGGGGAAAACACTGAAGCTTTCTTT. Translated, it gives CATGTGENTEAFF.

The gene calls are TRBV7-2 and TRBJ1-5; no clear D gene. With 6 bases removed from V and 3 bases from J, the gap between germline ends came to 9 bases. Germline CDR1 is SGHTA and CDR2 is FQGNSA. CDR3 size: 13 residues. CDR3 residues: CASSPYTNQPQHF. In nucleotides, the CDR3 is TGTGCCAGCAGTCCGTACACCAATCAGCCCCAGCATTTT.

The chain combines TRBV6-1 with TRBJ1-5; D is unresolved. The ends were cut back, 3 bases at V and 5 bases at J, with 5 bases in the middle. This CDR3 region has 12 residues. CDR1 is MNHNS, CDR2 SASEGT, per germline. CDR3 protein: CASSDPDQPQHF. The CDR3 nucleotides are TGTGCCAGCAGTGACCCTGATCAGCCCCAGCATTTT.